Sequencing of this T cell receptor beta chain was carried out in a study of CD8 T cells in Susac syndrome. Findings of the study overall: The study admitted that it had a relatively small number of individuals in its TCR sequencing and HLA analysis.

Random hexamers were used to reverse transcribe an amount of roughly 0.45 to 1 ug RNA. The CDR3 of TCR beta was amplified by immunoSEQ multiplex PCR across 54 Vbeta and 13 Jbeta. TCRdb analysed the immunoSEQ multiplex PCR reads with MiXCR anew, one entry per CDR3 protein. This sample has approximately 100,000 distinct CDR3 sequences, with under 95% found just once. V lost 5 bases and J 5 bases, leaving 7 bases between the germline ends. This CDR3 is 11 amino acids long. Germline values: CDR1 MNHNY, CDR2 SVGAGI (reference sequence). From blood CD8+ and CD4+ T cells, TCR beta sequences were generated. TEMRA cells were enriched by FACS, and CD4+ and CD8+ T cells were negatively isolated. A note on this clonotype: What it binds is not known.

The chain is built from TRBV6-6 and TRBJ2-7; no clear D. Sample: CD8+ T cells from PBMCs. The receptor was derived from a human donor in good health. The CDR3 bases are TGTGCCAGCAGTCCCCTCGACGAGCAGTACTTC. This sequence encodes CASSPLDEQYF.